These 9 T cell receptor beta chains came from one sample sequenced in a study of shared clonotypes between healthy human individuals. Using immunoSEQ multiplex PCR, the repertoire was profiled, and TCRdb retains in-frame clones only, with some absent. The sample lists a few million clones; about 92% were seen once. The sample consisted of naive CD4+ T cells sorted from blood. Subset of the sample: CD45RA+ positively selected. The receptors shown here come from a man aged 18 to 35 in good health.

The chain combines TRBV30 with TRBJ1-4; D call uncertain. This CDR3 is built from 13 residues. Germline V lookup: CDR1 GTSNPN, CDR2 SVGIG (reference sequence). V lost 3 bases and J 3 bases, leaving 8 bases between the germline ends. CDR3 amino acids: CAWRQGPNEKLFF. DNA of the CDR3: TGTGCCTGGAGACAAGGGCCTAATGAAAAACTGTTTTTT. The whole variable domain, filled in from reference TRBV30 and TRBJ1-4, reads SQTIHQWPATLVQPVGSPLSLECTVEGTSNPNLYWYRQAAGRGLQLLFYSVGIGQISSEVPQNLSASRPQDRQFILSSKKLLLSDSGFYLCAWRQGPNEKLFFGSGTQLSVL.

The chain links TRBV25-1 to TRBJ1-3, with a possible D match to TRBD1 (5 bases). The V end was cut by 4 bases, the J end by 0 bases, with 10 bases between. Germline V gene lookup returns CDR1 MGHDK and CDR2 SYGVNS. The CDR3 extends over 15 amino acids. CDR3: CASSGGTISGNTIYF. The CDR3 DNA is TGTGCCAGCAGTGGGGGGACTATCTCTGGAAACACCATATATTTT.

A single count supports this clone. The V gene is TRBV4-1, the J gene TRBJ1-3, with D unclear. Per the germline V gene, CDR1 is MGHRA and CDR2 is YSYEKL. With 1 base removed from V and 0 bases from J, the gap between germline ends came to 10 bases. The CDR3 runs to 16 residues. The CDR3: CASSQVSSYSGNTIYF. The CDR3 DNA reads as TGCGCCAGCAGCCAAGTCAGCTCGTACTCTGGAAACACCATATATTTT.

J is TRBJ1-6 and V is TRBV6-1; 9 bases line up with TRBD1. Germline V gene data show CDR1 as MNHNS and CDR2 as SASEGT. The CDR3 sequence is 14 residues long. Trimming cost V 8 bases and J 9 bases; bases outside gene matches: 8. The CDR3 DNA sequence: TGTGCCAGCTCCCCGGGACAGGGCCCTTCACCCCTCCACTTT. Its protein product is CASSPGQGPSPLHF.

The chain couples TRBV5-1 to TRBJ1-4; 9 positions match TRBD1. Germline CDR1 is SGHRS and CDR2 is YFSETQ. J gave up 7 bases and V 5 bases, and 6 bases lay outside the gene matches. CDR3 size: 14 residues. This chain's CDR3 is CASSSGTGSEKLFF. In DNA, the CDR3 is TGCGCCAGCAGTTCCGGGACAGGGTCTGAAAAACTGTTTTTT.

This clone appeared a few times. The sample contains more than one DNA sequence encoding this CDR3. The chain links TRBV7-9 to TRBJ1-5; D remains unclear. Trimming left V 0 bases short and J 7 bases short, with 4 bases between. The CDR3 is 12 amino acids. Germline V lookup: CDR1 SEHNR, CDR2 FQNEAQ (reference sequence). DNA for the CDR3: TGTGCCAGCAGCTTAGCATCCCAGCCCCAGCATTTT. Translated: CASSLASQPQHF.

The gene calls are TRBV6-5 and TRBJ1-4; no clear D gene. Germline-derived CDR1 and CDR2 are MNHEY and SVGAGI. The CDR3 loop spans 13 amino acids. V was cut by 4 bases and J by 7 bases, with 10 bases left in between. CDR3 nucleotide sequence: TGTGCCAGCAGTTCGCCCGGAAGTGAAAAACTGTTTTTT. Its protein product is CASSSPGSEKLFF.

V gene TRBV7-8 combines with J gene TRBJ1-5, with D unresolved. Germline CDR1 SGHVS, CDR2 FQNEAQ. The CDR3 length is 15 residues. Trimming left V 0 bases short and J 7 bases short, with 13 bases between. The CDR3 loop reads CASSLAGVTGQPQHF. The DNA for the CDR3 is TGTGCCAGCAGCTTAGCTGGGGTGACTGGGCAGCCCCAGCATTTT.

V and J are TRBV27 and TRBJ1-4; a possible D gene is TRBD1 (5 bases). CDR3 length equals 15 residues. Looked up from germline, CDR1 is MNHEY and CDR2 is SMNVEV (reference sequence). V shed 5 bases and J shed 4 bases, with 14 bases lying between them. This chain's CDR3 is CASSPRGRDNEKLFF. CDR3 nucleotides: TGTGCCAGCAGTCCCCGGGGCCGGGATAATGAAAAACTGTTTTTT. Looking up the rest from reference TRBV27 and TRBJ1-4 gives the full variable domain: EAQVTQNPRYLITVTGKKLTVTCSQNMNHEYMSWYRQDPGLGLRQIYYSMNVEVTDKGDVPEGYKVSRKEKRNFPLILESPSPNQTSLYFCASSPRGRDNEKLFFGSGTQLSVL.